This TCR beta chain appears in the sequencing data of a study of blood T cell repertoires in COVID-19. Turning to the study itself: Samples of COVID-19 (acute and convalescent) were obtained from the United States, Italy and Spain.

CDR3 length equals 14 residues. J gave up 2 bases and V 7 bases, and 8 bases lay outside the gene matches. The germline CDR1 and CDR2 sequences are MNHEY and SVGAGI. The method was immunoSEQ multiplex PCR; TCRdb's version includes in-frame clones alone and lacks a portion of them. This table has about 180,000 clones, roughly 84% appearing once. Sequenced: peripheral blood. The receptor's source is a woman older than 75 with active or convalescent COVID-19. This sequence joins TRBV6-5 and TRBJ2-7, with 7 nucleotides matching TRBD2. This chain's CDR3 is CASKRDLPTYEQYF. The CDR3, as DNA: TGTGCCAGCAAGCGGGACTTACCAACCTACGAGCAGTACTTC.